This T cell receptor beta chain was sequenced for a study of T-cell memory formation after mild COVID-19. Trimming took off 3 bases at V and 3 bases at J, with 11 bases between the two ends. Germline V gene sequence: CDR1 LGHNA, CDR2 YSLEER. CDR3 size: 15 residues. This clonotype was observed a handful of times. TCRdb ran MiXCR on the 5' RACE reads and lists one entry per CDR3 protein. The sample consists of roughly 200,000 distinct CDR3 sequences, around 9.5% of them appearing once. Sample: PBMCs or a T cell subset sorted from them (not recorded which). This rearrangement joins TRBV4-3 to TRBJ1-4, with TRBD1 as a possible D gene (5 bases). This clonotype originated in a man between 18 and 35 years old who had mild COVID-19 (a few samples of this study predate the infection). Cell type and time point are not known. This CDR3 is CASSQRGIANEKLFF. The DNA of the CDR3 is TGCGCCAGCAGCCAGAGGGGAATAGCTAATGAAAAACTGTTTTTT.